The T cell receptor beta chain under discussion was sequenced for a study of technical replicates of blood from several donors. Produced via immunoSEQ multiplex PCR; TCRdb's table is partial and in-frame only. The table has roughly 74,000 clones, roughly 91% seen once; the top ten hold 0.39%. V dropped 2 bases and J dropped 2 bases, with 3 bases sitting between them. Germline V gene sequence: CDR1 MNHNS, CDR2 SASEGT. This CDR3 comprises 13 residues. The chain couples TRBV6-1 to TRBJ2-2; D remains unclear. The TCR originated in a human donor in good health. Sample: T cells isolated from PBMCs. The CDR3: CASSEINTGELFF. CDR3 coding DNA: TGTGCCAGCAGTGAAATAAACACCGGGGAGCTGTTTTTT.